The 8 T cell receptor beta chains below all came from one sample that was sequenced in a study of blood T cell repertoires in COVID-19. The table came from immunoSEQ multiplex PCR; TCRdb's copy has only in-frame clones and leaves some out. The sample consists of approximately 82,000 clones, roughly 80% of them appearing once. The sequencing input was peripheral blood. The source of these receptors is a woman aged 70-85 years with acute or convalescent COVID-19.

The CDR3 loop is CASSFTGTSMNEQFF. The DNA of the CDR3 is TGCGCCAGCAGCTTCACGGGGACTAGCATGAATGAGCAGTTCTTC. The chain combines TRBV5-1 with TRBJ2-1; TRBD2 aligns across 9 bases. The CDR3 runs to 15 residues. J gave up 7 bases and V 2 bases, and 7 bases lay outside the gene matches. Germline-derived CDR1 and CDR2 are SGHRS and YFSETQ.

V gene TRBV7-2 combines with J gene TRBJ2-7; D may be TRBD1 (5 bases). V dropped 0 bases and J dropped 0 bases, with 9 bases sitting between them. Germline V gene sequence: CDR1 SGHTA, CDR2 FQGNSA. This CDR3 is built from 15 residues. This CDR3 reads CASSLAHGHSYEQYF. CDR3 DNA sequence: TGTGCCAGCAGCTTAGCACACGGACACTCCTACGAGCAGTACTTC.

The genes are TRBV18 and TRBJ1-5, with 8 bases that match TRBD1. Trimming took 6 bases from V and 1 from J; bases not matched to a gene: 5. Germline V gene data show CDR1 as KGHSH and CDR2 as LQKENI. The CDR3 consists of 15 residues. CDR3: CASSKDRGSNQPQHF. CDR3 sequence (DNA): TGTGCCAGCTCCAAAGACAGGGGAAGCAATCAGCCCCAGCATTTT.

The chain couples TRBV21-1 to TRBJ1-5; the table gives TRBD1 as D, unverified against the DNA. TRBV21-1 is a listed pseudogene. This CDR3 is 15 amino acids long. Here the CDR3 reads CASSTQADGDQPQHF. The CDR3 nucleotides are TGTGCCAGCAGTACACAGGCAGATGGGGATCAGCCCCAGCATTTT.

This clone was counted only a few times. The chain recombines TRBV5-6 with TRBJ2-5, with D possibly matching TRBD1 (5 bases). In germline, CDR1 is SGHDT, CDR2 YYEEEE. V was clipped by 1 base and J by 1 base, with 20 bases between them. The CDR3 is 18 amino acids. Written as DNA, the CDR3 is TGTGCCAGCAGCTTGCTGAGCTCCCTTGACAGTGGCCAAGAGACCCAGTACTTC. Protein product: CASSLLSSLDSGQETQYF.

V usage is TRBV5-5 and J usage is TRBJ2-3; weak D call: TRBD1 (6 bases). CDR1 is SGHKS, CDR2 YYEKEE, per germline (reference sequence). This CDR3 spans 14 amino acids. The ends were cut back, 1 base at V and 6 bases at J, with 12 bases in the middle. The CDR3 region is CASSLSQGADTQYF. As DNA, the CDR3 is TGTGCCAGCAGCTTGTCACAGGGTGCTGATACGCAGTATTTT.

This chain uses TRBV5-4 with TRBJ2-7; 8 bases map to TRBD1. Trimming cost V 1 base and J 3 bases; bases outside gene matches: 18. Germline CDR1 is SGHNT and CDR2 is YYREEE (reference sequence). The CDR3 spans 19 residues. The CDR3 DNA follows: TGTGCCAGCAGCTTGATGGTATTGACAACAGGGGGATTAGGCTACGAGCAGTACTTC. Its protein product is CASSLMVLTTGGLGYEQYF. The variable domain in full, with the rest retrieved from reference TRBV5-4 and TRBJ2-7, is ETGVTQSPTHLIKTRGQQVTLRCSSQSGHNTVSWYQQALGQGPQFIFQYYREEENGRGNFPPRFSGLQFPNYSSELNVNALELDDSALYLCASSLMVLTTGGLGYEQYFGPGTRLTVT.

V gene TRBV15 combines with J gene TRBJ2-7; D is unresolved. V was pared by 0 bases and J by 5 bases, with 5 bases between. The CDR3 runs 12 residues. Germline V gene lookup returns CDR1 LNHNV and CDR2 YYDKDF (reference sequence). Here the CDR3 reads CATSREWHEQYF. DNA for the CDR3: TGTGCCACCAGCAGAGAGTGGCACGAGCAGTACTTC.